A selection of T cell receptor beta chains follows, all from one sample in a study of identical twins. A single record per CDR3 protein comes from TCRdb applying MiXCR to the 5' RACE reads. The sample lists 700,000 or so distinct CDR3 sequences, roughly 20% occurring once. These data also formed part of another study, on T cells expressing NK-cell markers.

The sequenced material came from PBMCs. Receptors were obtained from a woman under 30 in good health. CDR3s include the opening cysteine and the closing phenylalanine or tryptophan. A D gene is named only where the DNA matches it firmly. Clone size, where shown, is once, few, many, or a class for clones that have expanded.

>TRBV4-2|NA|TRBJ2-7|NA
CASSQEGTQRTYEQYF
TGTGCCAGCAGCCAAGAAGGGACTCAACGAACCTACGAGCAGTACTTC
>TRBV10-3|TRBD2|TRBJ2-3|NA
CAAGDGDTQYF
TGTGCCGCGGGGGACGGAGATACGCAGTATTTT
>TRBV11-1|NA|TRBJ1-3|few
CASGRPRNTIYF
TGTGCCAGCGGAAGACCCCGGAACACCATATATTTT
>TRBV12-3/TRBV12-4|NA|TRBJ2-2|NA
CASSLVLGNTGELFF
TGTGCCAGCAGTTTAGTCCTGGGTAACACCGGGGAGCTGTTTTTT
>TRBV4-3|NA|TRBJ1-2|NA
CASSLQWGAEGYTF
TGCGCCAGCAGTCTTCAATGGGGGGCGGAAGGCTACACCTTC
>TRBV18|NA|TRBJ2-7|NA
CASSPDPRVTAVGQYF
TGTGCCAGCTCACCAGACCCCCGGGTAACGGCGGTGGGGCAGTACTTC
>TRBV6-5|NA|TRBJ2-2|few
CASSYSLPLTGELFF
TGTGCCAGCAGTTACTCCCTTCCTCTCACCGGGGAGCTGTTTTTT
>TRBV24-1|NA|TRBJ2-3|few
CATSDSLLGTDTQYF
TGTGCCACCAGTGATTCCCTGCTGGGCACAGATACGCAGTATTTT
>TRBV20-1|NA|TRBJ1-6|many
CSARDVDNSPLHF
TGCAGTGCTAGGGACGTTGATAATTCACCCCTCCACTTT
>TRBV20-1|NA|TRBJ2-1|few
CSSRPDRHNEQFF
TGCAGTTCAAGGCCGGACCGCCACAATGAGCAGTTCTTC
>TRBV20-1|NA|TRBJ2-7|few
CSAAPGYSYEQYF
TGCAGTGCCGCCCCGGGGTACTCCTACGAGCAGTACTTC
>TRBV18|NA|TRBJ2-5|NA
CASSHTQETQYF
TGTGCCAGCTCGCATACCCAAGAGACCCAGTACTTC
>TRBV28|TRBD1|TRBJ2-7|NA
CASSSTGTGPHEQYF
TGTGCCAGCAGTTCCACCGGGACAGGGCCGCACGAGCAGTACTTC
>TRBV20-1|TRBD2|TRBJ2-3|many
CSARDRAGGVSDTQYF
TGCAGTGCTAGAGATCGAGCGGGAGGAGTGTCAGATACGCAGTATTTT
>TRBV20-1|NA|TRBJ1-1|NA
CSARRSGPNTEAFF
TGCAGTGCTAGAAGGTCGGGGCCTAACACTGAAGCTTTCTTT
>TRBV6-2/TRBV6-3|TRBD2|TRBJ2-5|NA
CASNLGAGVETQYF
TGTGCCAGCAACCTCGGGGCGGGAGTGGAGACCCAGTACTTC
>TRBV20-1|TRBD2|TRBJ2-3|NA
CSARDTRAGGPGDTQYF
TGCAGTGCTAGAGATACCCGGGCGGGAGGGCCGGGGGATACGCAGTATTTT
>TRBV6-2/TRBV6-3|TRBD1|TRBJ1-1|NA
CATTTGTGGAADPTDAEAFF
TGTGCCACGACGACCGGGACAGGGGGCGCAGCGGACCCTACCGACGCTGAAGCTTTCTTT
>TRBV12-3/TRBV12-4|NA|TRBJ2-3|few
CASRSSLSTDTQYF
TGTGCCAGCAGATCAAGTCTAAGCACAGATACGCAGTATTTT
>TRBV5-1|TRBD2|TRBJ2-5|many
CASSLAKDLAGTETQYF
TGCGCCAGCAGCTTGGCCAAGGATCTAGCGGGGACAGAGACCCAGTACTTC
>TRBV12-3/TRBV12-4|NA|TRBJ2-4|many
CASSSTRIAKNIQYF
TGTGCCAGCAGTTCGACCAGGATAGCCAAAAACATTCAGTACTTC
>TRBV19|TRBD2|TRBJ2-1|NA
CASSPSGSGTHNEQFF
TGTGCCAGTAGCCCTTCCGGTAGCGGGACACACAATGAGCAGTTCTTC
>TRBV4-1|TRBD2|TRBJ2-3|NA
CASRPLAGGPVDTQYF
TGCGCCAGCAGACCACTAGCGGGGGGGCCAGTAGATACGCAGTATTTT
>TRBV20-1|TRBD2|TRBJ2-1|many
CSASPLAGGANEQFF
TGCAGTGCTAGCCCGTTAGCGGGGGGGGCCAATGAGCAGTTCTTC
>TRBV12-3/TRBV12-4|NA|TRBJ2-5|NA
CASSLEQVGKTQYF
TGTGCCAGCAGTTTAGAACAGGTCGGAAAGACCCAGTACTTC
>TRBV11-2|NA|TRBJ2-7|NA
CASSPRGRASSYEQYF
TGTGCCAGCAGCCCCAGAGGCAGGGCCAGCTCCTACGAGCAGTACTTC
>TRBV18|NA|TRBJ2-7|few
CASSPTQGPGEQYF
TGTGCCAGCTCACCAACTCAGGGTCCTGGCGAGCAGTACTTC
>TRBV14|NA|TRBJ2-1|NA
CASSRSLGGRTEQFF
TGTGCCAGCAGTCGGTCCTTGGGGGGAAGAACTGAGCAGTTCTTC
>TRBV10-3|TRBD1|TRBJ1-6|many
CAIRGQLNSPLHF
TGTGCCATCAGGGGACAGCTTAATTCACCCCTCCACTTT
>TRBV7-9|NA|TRBJ2-7|NA
CASSPPGGPTYEQYF
TGTGCCAGCAGCCCCCCCGGCGGACCTACCTACGAGCAGTACTTC
>TRBV20-1|NA|TRBJ2-1|few
CSARVDPRNEQFF
TGCAGTGCTAGAGTTGATCCGAGGAATGAGCAGTTCTTC
>TRBV5-1|NA|TRBJ2-7|NA
CASSLNTNSKDPYEQYF
TGCGCCAGCAGCTTGAATACCAACAGTAAAGACCCCTACGAGCAGTACTTC
>TRBV7-9|NA|TRBJ2-2|few
CASTGSKGRELFF
TGTGCCAGCACGGGGAGCAAAGGCCGGGAGCTGTTTTTT
>TRBV15|TRBD1|TRBJ2-5|few
CATSSGQGQETQYF
TGTGCCACCAGCAGCGGACAGGGACAAGAGACCCAGTACTTC
>TRBV10-2|NA|TRBJ2-5|NA
CASSPNEETQYF
TGCGCCAGCAGTCCAAACGAAGAGACCCAGTACTTC
>TRBV6-2/TRBV6-3|NA|TRBJ2-6|NA
CASSYSTVAATGSGANVLTF
TGTGCCAGCAGTTACTCGACGGTGGCGGCAACAGGCTCTGGGGCCAACGTCCTGACTTTC
>TRBV6-5|TRBD1|TRBJ1-6|few
CASSYAGGYSPLHF
TGTGCCAGCAGTTACGCAGGGGGTTATTCACCCCTCCACTTT
>TRBV11-1|TRBD2|TRBJ2-1|NA
CASKHTRLAGPLSSYNEQFF
TGTGCCAGCAAGCATACCAGACTAGCGGGGCCTCTTAGCTCCTACAATGAGCAGTTCTTC
>TRBV6-1|NA|TRBJ1-3|many
CASRAGGPSGNTIYF
TGTGCCAGCAGGGCGGGGGGGCCCTCTGGAAACACCATATATTTT
>TRBV27|TRBD2|TRBJ2-7|NA
CASRHAFRRGEVEQYF
TGTGCCAGCAGACACGCTTTTCGGCGGGGGGAGGTCGAGCAGTACTTC
>TRBV6-1|TRBD2|TRBJ2-4|NA
CASSRGLAVLAKNIQYF
TGTGCCAGCAGTCGCGGACTAGCAGTCTTAGCCAAAAACATTCAGTACTTC
>TRBV20-1|TRBD2|TRBJ2-2|few
CSATRLAAGELFF
TGCAGTGCTACTCGACTAGCGGCCGGGGAGCTGTTTTTT
>TRBV2|NA|TRBJ1-2|NA
CASSITGTNYGYTF
TGTGCCAGCAGCATCACCGGGACTAACTATGGCTACACCTTC
>TRBV12-3/TRBV12-4|TRBD1|TRBJ1-1|NA
CATRQGANTEAFF
TGTGCCACCCGACAGGGGGCGAACACTGAAGCTTTCTTT
>TRBV12-3/TRBV12-4|TRBD1|TRBJ1-5|NA
CASSRGTDSNQPQHF
TGTGCCAGCAGTCGGGGGACAGATAGCAATCAGCCCCAGCATTTT
>TRBV27|NA|TRBJ1-5|NA
CASRLFAGVDNQPQHF
TGTGCCAGCAGACTCTTCGCCGGGGTCGACAATCAGCCCCAGCATTTT
>TRBV7-8|NA|TRBJ2-4|many
CANRTENIQYF
TGTGCCAACAGGACTGAAAACATTCAGTACTTC
>TRBV5-8|TRBD1|TRBJ2-6|once
CASRFWDSSGANVLTF
TGTGCCAGCCGTTTTTGGGACAGCTCTGGGGCCAACGTCCTGACTTTC
>TRBV27|NA|TRBJ1-6|NA
CASTPQGRASPLHF
TGTGCCAGCACTCCGCAGGGAAGGGCTTCACCCCTCCACTTT
>TRBV11-2|NA|TRBJ2-1|NA
CASSLIVGVVPSSYNEQFF
TGTGCCAGCAGCTTAATTGTTGGGGTAGTTCCAAGCTCCTACAATGAGCAGTTCTTC
>TRBV12-3/TRBV12-4|TRBD1|TRBJ1-5|many
CASSLGQRNQPQHF
TGTGCCAGCAGTTTGGGACAGAGGAATCAGCCCCAGCATTTT
>TRBV7-6|NA|TRBJ2-1|NA
CASAGRVGEQFF
TGTGCTTCCGCGGGCAGGGTCGGGGAGCAGTTCTTC
>TRBV15|TRBD1|TRBJ2-5|NA
CATRPRTGPIQETQYF
TGTGCCACCAGGCCTAGGACAGGGCCTATCCAAGAGACCCAGTACTTC
>TRBV12-3/TRBV12-4|TRBD1|TRBJ2-5|many
CASSFEQGYQETQYF
TGTGCCAGCAGTTTCGAACAGGGGTACCAAGAGACCCAGTACTTC
>TRBV15|TRBD1|TRBJ2-5|once
CATSRRGRTEETQYF
TGTGCCACCAGCAGGAGGGGGCGTACGGAAGAGACCCAGTACTTC
>TRBV5-1|NA|TRBJ1-2|NA
CASSLGQNIYGYTF
TGCGCCAGCAGCTTAGGACAGAATATCTATGGCTACACCTTC
>TRBV29-1|NA|TRBJ2-7|many
CSFTRAYTYEQYF
TGCAGCTTTACTAGGGCCTACACCTACGAGCAGTACTTC
>TRBV11-1|TRBD2|TRBJ2-3|NA
CASSSGLAGGPLPGDTQYF
TGTGCCAGCAGCTCCGGACTAGCGGGAGGTCCCCTCCCGGGAGATACGCAGTATTTT
>TRBV12-3/TRBV12-4|TRBD1|TRBJ1-2|NA
CASSPIPEGADGYTF
TGTGCCAGCAGTCCCATCCCGGAGGGGGCGGATGGCTACACCTTC
>TRBV27|NA|TRBJ2-7|once
CASSLRQYYDQYF
TGTGCCAGCAGTTTAAGACAATACTACGACCAGTACTTC